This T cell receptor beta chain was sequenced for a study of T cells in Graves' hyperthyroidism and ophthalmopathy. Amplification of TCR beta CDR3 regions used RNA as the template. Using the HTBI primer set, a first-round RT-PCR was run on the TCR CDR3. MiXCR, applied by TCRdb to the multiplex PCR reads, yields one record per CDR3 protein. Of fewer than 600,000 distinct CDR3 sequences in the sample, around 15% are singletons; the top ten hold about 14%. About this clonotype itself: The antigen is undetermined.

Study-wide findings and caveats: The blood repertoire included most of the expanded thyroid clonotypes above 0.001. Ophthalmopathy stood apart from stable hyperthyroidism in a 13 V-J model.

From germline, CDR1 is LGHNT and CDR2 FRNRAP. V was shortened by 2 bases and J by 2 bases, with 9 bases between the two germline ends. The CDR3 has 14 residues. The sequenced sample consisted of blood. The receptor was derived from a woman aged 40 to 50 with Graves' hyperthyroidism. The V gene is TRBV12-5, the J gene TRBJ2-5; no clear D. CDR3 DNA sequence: TGTGCTAGTGGTTTGTTGAGTCCACAAGAGACCCAGTACTTC. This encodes CASGLLSPQETQYF.